This TCR beta chain was observed in a study of blood T cell repertoires in COVID-19. In the study overall: The study drew acute and convalescent COVID-19 samples from the United States, Italy and Spain. The cDNA or gDNA used as material had been derived from T cells, B-cell-depleted T cells, or PBMCs.

The germline V gene has CDR1 SGHKS and CDR2 YYEKEE (reference sequence). The CDR3 is 15 amino acids. After removal of 4 bases from V and 4 bases from J, the junction contained 4 bases not matched to a gene. Produced via immunoSEQ multiplex PCR; TCRdb's table is partial and in-frame only. The sample includes over 150,000 clones, about three quarters of them seen just once. Source material: peripheral blood. The receptor was isolated from a man between 70 and 80 years old with acute or convalescent COVID-19. V is TRBV5-5 and J is TRBJ2-1; TRBD1 matches at 11 bases. The CDR3 DNA sequence: TGTGCCAGCAGCAAAGGGACAGGGGGATACAATGAGCAGTTCTTC. It specifies CASSKGTGGYNEQFF.